The entry below describes one TCR beta chain. V lost 8 bases, J lost 3 bases, and 16 bases lay in between. The CDR3 contains 14 residues. Germline V gives CDR1 LNHNV, CDR2 YYDKDF (reference sequence). The data were taken from a study of blood T cells in healthy people across ages. Primers used in a second PCR of roughly 7 to 11 cycles were a sample-barcoded 5' primer and a J-beta primer mix. The yield of each sample was at least 2.5 million CDR3-containing paired-end reads. MiXCR, run by TCRdb on the 5' RACE reads, gives a single entry per CDR3 protein. The table has 1.8 million or so distinct CDR3 sequences, more than 35% seen once.

The source of this sequence is a human donor in good health. Source material: blood. The chain joins TRBV15 to TRBJ1-2; D is undetermined. CDR3 nucleotides: TGTGCCACCTCAGCTGACACTGTCTACTATGGCTACACCTTC. It translates to CATSADTVYYGYTF.